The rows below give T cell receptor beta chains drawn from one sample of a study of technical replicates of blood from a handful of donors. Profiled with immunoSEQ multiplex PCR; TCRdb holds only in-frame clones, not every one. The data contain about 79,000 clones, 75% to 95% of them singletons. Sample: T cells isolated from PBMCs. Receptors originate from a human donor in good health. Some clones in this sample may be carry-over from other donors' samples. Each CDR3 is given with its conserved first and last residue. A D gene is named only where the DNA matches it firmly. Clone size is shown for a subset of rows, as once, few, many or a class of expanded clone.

TGTGCCAGCAGCCCAGGCGGGGCTAGCGGATCCTACAATGAGCAGTTCTTC,CASSPGGASGSYNEQFF,TRBV7-9,TRBD2,NA,TRBJ2-1
TGTGCCAGCTCCTTTAAGACGGGACAGGAACTGTTTTTT,CASSFKTGQELFF,TRBV18,TRBD1,NA,TRBJ1-4
TGTGCCAGCAGTTCCTACCCAGGGTTCAATGAGCAGTTCTTC,CASSSYPGFNEQFF,TRBV27,NA,NA,TRBJ2-1
TGTGCCAGCAGCTTAGGAACAGATCCTTACGAGCAGTACTTC,CASSLGTDPYEQYF,TRBV11-2,NA,NA,TRBJ2-7
TGTGCCAGCAGCCCGGGACTGCGAACCAATGAGCAGTTCTTC,CASSPGLRTNEQFF,TRBV13,NA,NA,TRBJ2-1
TGTGCCAGCAGTGATTTTGCGGGAATTAATGAGCAGTTCTTC,CASSDFAGINEQFF,TRBV6-1,NA,NA,TRBJ2-1
TGTGCCAGTAGTATATACGGACTAACCTACGAGCAGTACTTC,CASSIYGLTYEQYF,TRBV19,NA,NA,TRBJ2-7
TGTGCCAGCAGCTTATCGGGGAATACTGAAGCTTTCTTT,CASSLSGNTEAFF,TRBV7-3,NA,NA,TRBJ1-1
TGTGCCAGCAGCTTATCGGGTGAAAAACTGTTTTTT,CASSLSGEKLFF,TRBV7-9,NA,NA,TRBJ1-4
TGTGCCAGCAGCCGACTAGCGGACCTCACAGATACGCAGTATTTT,CASSRLADLTDTQYF,TRBV7-9,TRBD2,once,TRBJ2-3
TGTGCCAGCAGCGTAGGGAGCTCCTACGAGCAGTACTTC,CASSVGSSYEQYF,TRBV9,NA,NA,TRBJ2-7
TGTGCCAGCAGCTCCCCGGGAGCTCCGCAGTATTTT,CASSSPGAPQYF,TRBV7-9,NA,NA,TRBJ2-3
TGTGCCAGCAGCTACTCGACAGGGGAGCGTGGCTACACCTTC,CASSYSTGERGYTF,TRBV7-2,TRBD1,NA,TRBJ1-2
TGTGCCGGTTTACTAGCGGGGGCCCCAGATACGCAGTATTTT,CAGLLAGAPDTQYF,TRBV2,TRBD2,NA,TRBJ2-3
TGTGCCAGCAGCTTAGGAGCAGGGGCTGACAATCAGCCCCAGCATTTT,CASSLGAGADNQPQHF,TRBV7-9,NA,NA,TRBJ1-5
TGTGCCAGCAGCCAAGATCATAGCGGGAGTGTCACCGGGGAGCTGTTTTTT,CASSQDHSGSVTGELFF,TRBV4-2,TRBD2,NA,TRBJ2-2
TGTGCCATCGACAGGCTAAGCTCTGGAAACACCATATATTTT,CAIDRLSSGNTIYF,TRBV2,NA,NA,TRBJ1-3
TGTGCCAGCAGGGAAGGACAGGGGAACTACGAGCAGTACTTC,CASREGQGNYEQYF,TRBV5-4,TRBD1,NA,TRBJ2-7
TGTGCCAGCAGCTTAGTAGGACAGGGTAGGAGGGGCACAGATACGCAGTATTTT,CASSLVGQGRRGTDTQYF,TRBV7-2,TRBD1,NA,TRBJ2-3
TGTGCCAGCAGCCACAGACAGGGTACGACTTCACCCCTCCACTTT,CASSHRQGTTSPLHF,TRBV7-9,TRBD1,once,TRBJ1-6
TGTGCCAGCAGTGAGGCTACAGATAATCAGCCCCAGCATTTT,CASSEATDNQPQHF,TRBV2,NA,NA,TRBJ1-5
TGTGCCATCGGGAGGGAGTTCGACACCGGGGAGCTGTTTTTT,CAIGREFDTGELFF,TRBV10-3,TRBD2,NA,TRBJ2-2
TGTGCCAGCAGTTATAGGGGGTACACTGAAGCTTTCTTT,CASSYRGYTEAFF,TRBV27,NA,NA,TRBJ1-1
TGTGCCAGCAGTTTATCTGGACAGGCGAGCTCCTACAATGAGCAGTTCTTC,CASSLSGQASSYNEQFF,TRBV27,TRBD1,NA,TRBJ2-1
TGTGCCACCAGCGGACACAAAGCTTTCTTT,CATSGHKAFF,TRBV15,NA,few,TRBJ1-1
TGTGCCAGCAGCTTAGGGGGGGGCGAGCAGTACTTC,CASSLGGGEQYF,TRBV7-9,TRBD2,NA,TRBJ2-7
TGCGCCAGCAGCCAAGGTCGGGAGACTTCCTATTACAATGAGCAGTTCTTC,CASSQGRETSYYNEQFF,TRBV4-3,NA,NA,TRBJ2-1
TGTGCTAGTGGTAACCACAGGGGTAACTCCTACAATGAGCAGTTCTTC,CASGNHRGNSYNEQFF,TRBV12-5,TRBD1,NA,TRBJ2-1
TGTGCCAGCAGTTTGGGACAGTTCGCTGAAGCTTTCTTT,CASSLGQFAEAFF,TRBV28,TRBD1,NA,TRBJ1-1
TGTGCCAGCTTAGGAGGGGGCGTTGAAGCTTTCTTT,CASLGGGVEAFF,TRBV6-1,TRBD1,NA,TRBJ1-1
TGTGCCAGCCCCACAGGGTCCCTGGCAGATACGCAGTATTTT,CASPTGSLADTQYF,TRBV27,NA,NA,TRBJ2-3
TGTGCCAGCAGCTCAGGACAGAAACGGCGGCACATTCAGTACTTC,CASSSGQKRRHIQYF,TRBV5-4,NA,NA,TRBJ2-4
TGTGCCAGCAGCCCTCGCCGGGACAGGGTGTCCTACGAGCAGTACTTC,CASSPRRDRVSYEQYF,TRBV13,TRBD1,NA,TRBJ2-7
TGTGCCAGCAGCTTAGGCGGAGTAGAACTGCTTGAGCAGTTCTTC,CASSLGGVELLEQFF,TRBV13,NA,NA,TRBJ2-1
TGCAGCGTTGTCAAGGTCGCGGGCACTGAAGCTTTCTTT,CSVVKVAGTEAFF,TRBV29-1,NA,NA,TRBJ1-1
TGTGCCGGGCGGGGGGGGAGGGTCTACGAGCAGTACTTC,CAGRGGRVYEQYF,TRBV30,TRBD2,NA,TRBJ2-7
TGCGCCAGCGGGAAAAGGACAGTGAACACTGAAGCTTTCTTT,CASGKRTVNTEAFF,TRBV4-1,NA,NA,TRBJ1-1
TGTGCTAGTGGTTTGTGGGGCACCTACGAGCAGTACTTC,CASGLWGTYEQYF,TRBV12-5,NA,NA,TRBJ2-7
TGTGCCAGCAGCCAAGTGGGCGGGCCAGAGACCCAGTACTTC,CASSQVGGPETQYF,TRBV4-2,NA,once,TRBJ2-5
TGTGCCAGCAGTTACGGGGGACAGCCTGGAAACACCATATATTTT,CASSYGGQPGNTIYF,TRBV6-5,TRBD1,NA,TRBJ1-3
TGTGCCAGCAGCTTGGCGGGGGTGCTGGACACTGAAGCTTTCTTT,CASSLAGVLDTEAFF,TRBV5-6,NA,once,TRBJ1-1
TGTGCCACAGCGAGACAGGGGAGCGACTATGGCTACACCTTC,CATARQGSDYGYTF,TRBV10-3,TRBD1,NA,TRBJ1-2
TGTGCCAGCTCAAGGGACAGGGTGTGGACTGAAGCTTTCTTT,CASSRDRVWTEAFF,TRBV18,TRBD1,NA,TRBJ1-1
TGCGCCAGCAGCTATGGGGGGGACATGAACACTGAAGCTTTCTTT,CASSYGGDMNTEAFF,TRBV5-1,NA,NA,TRBJ1-1
TGTGCCAGCAGTACTGGACTAGCGGAAGTCACAGATACGCAGTATTTT,CASSTGLAEVTDTQYF,TRBV2,TRBD2,NA,TRBJ2-3
TGCGCCAGCACCATCGGGGCGGGAGACTATGAGCAGTTCTTC,CASTIGAGDYEQFF,TRBV4-3,TRBD2,NA,TRBJ2-1
TGTGCCAGCAGTTACTCCTTACTAGCGCTATACGAGCAGTACTTC,CASSYSLLALYEQYF,TRBV6-5,TRBD2,NA,TRBJ2-7
TGTGCCAGCAGCCAAGAGTTCGTACAGGGGGACTGTGAAAAACTGTTTTTT,CASSQEFVQGDCEKLFF,TRBV14,TRBD1,NA,TRBJ1-4
TGTGCCAGCAGACAGTATTTGAACACTGAAGCTTTCTTT,CASRQYLNTEAFF,TRBV28,NA,NA,TRBJ1-1
TGTGCCAGCTCAGGACAGGGGAATGCTTGGAACACTGAAGCTTTCTTT,CASSGQGNAWNTEAFF,TRBV18,TRBD1,NA,TRBJ1-1
TGTGCCAGCAGCTTAGCGGGCGCGGGACTAAGCACAGATACGCAGTATTTT,CASSLAGAGLSTDTQYF,TRBV7-2,TRBD2,NA,TRBJ2-3
TGTGCCAGCAGCTTAGGACGGTCGAATGAGCAGTTCTTC,CASSLGRSNEQFF,TRBV13,NA,few,TRBJ2-1
TGTGCCAGCAGTTCTTTCGGGTTGGTCACAGATACGCAGTATTTT,CASSSFGLVTDTQYF,TRBV28,NA,once,TRBJ2-3